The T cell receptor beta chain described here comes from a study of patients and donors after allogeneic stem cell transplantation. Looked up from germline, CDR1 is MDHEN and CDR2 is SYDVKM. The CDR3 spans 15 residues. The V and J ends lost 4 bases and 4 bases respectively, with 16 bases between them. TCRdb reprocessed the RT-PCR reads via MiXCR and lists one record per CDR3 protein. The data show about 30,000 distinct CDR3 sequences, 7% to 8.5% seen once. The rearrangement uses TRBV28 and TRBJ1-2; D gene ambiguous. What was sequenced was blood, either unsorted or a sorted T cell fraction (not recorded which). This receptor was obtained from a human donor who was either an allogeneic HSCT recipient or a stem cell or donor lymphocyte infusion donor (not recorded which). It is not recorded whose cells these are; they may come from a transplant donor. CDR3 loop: CASSSADRTTYGYTF. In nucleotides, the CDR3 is TGTGCCAGCAGTTCAGCGGACCGCACCACCTATGGCTACACCTTC.